The 15 T cell receptor beta chains below were found in one sample sequenced in a study of T cells after posttransplantation cyclophosphamide. Assay: immunoSEQ multiplex PCR; the TCRdb copy retains only in-frame clones and omits some. The sample was found to contain fewer than 5,000 clones, and every one recurs. Busulfan-fludarabine conditioning, marrow transplant, and cyclophosphamide on days +3 and +4 were administered. Sample: PBMCs, taken after allogeneic stem cell transplant with posttransplant cyclophosphamide. The receptors derive from a female patient younger than 35 who received an allogeneic stem cell transplant from an unrelated donor, was CMV-positive, and had acute GVHD only. The graft donor may account for some of the T cells.

This clone has at least ten counts. The CDR3 region is CASSSTRDRDFEQFF. The DNA of the CDR3 is TGTGCCAGCTCATCGACCCGGGACAGGGACTTTGAGCAGTTCTTC. The genes are TRBV18 and TRBJ2-1; 9 bases fit TRBD1. The CDR3 loop spans 15 amino acids. V lost 5 bases and J lost 9; bases outside the gene matches: 11. The germline V gene has CDR1 KGHSH and CDR2 LQKENI.

This clone was detected a few times. This sequence may be a read error, since a much larger clone differs from it by one base. This rearrangement joins TRBV5-4 to TRBJ2-7, with 7 bases lining up with TRBD2. The CDR3 sequence is 14 residues long. CDR1 and CDR2 (germline): SGHNT, YYREEE (reference sequence). As DNA, the CDR3 is TGTGCCAGCAGCGACGCGGGAGCTCGGTACGGGCAGTACTTC. Protein product: CASSDAGARYGQYF.

The chain recombines TRBV5-1 with TRBJ1-6, with D possibly being TRBD1 (6 bases). The germline V gene has CDR1 SGHRS and CDR2 YFSETQ. V lost 1 base and J 8 bases, leaving 10 bases between the germline ends. The CDR3 has 14 residues. CDR3 in amino acids: CASSLSTGDSPLHF. In nucleotides, the CDR3 is TGCGCCAGCAGCTTGTCGACAGGCGATTCACCCCTCCACTTT.

In its sample, this clone was seen many times. The rearrangement links TRBV21-1 to TRBJ2-1; the table names TRBD2, a call not compared with the DNA. TRBV21-1 constitutes a pseudogene. The CDR3 has 14 amino acids. CDR3 in amino acids: CASKRGGSAYEQFF. In DNA, the CDR3 is TGTGCCAGCAAGAGGGGCGGGAGTGCCTATGAGCAGTTCTTC.

This clone has at least ten counts. This chain joins TRBV10-3 and TRBJ2-7, with D possibly matching TRBD1 (5 bases). The CDR3 loop spans 11 amino acids. Looked up from germline, CDR1 is ENHRY and CDR2 is SYGVKD. Trimming left V 8 bases short and J 13 bases short, with 18 bases between. CDR3 sequence (DNA): TGTGCCATCCAACAGGACGGGCCTAGATACTTC. It is translated as CAIQQDGPRYF.

This clone turned up a few times. This chain connects TRBV11-2 to TRBJ2-2, with a weak D call TRBD1 (5 bases). The length of the CDR3 is 14 residues. Per the germline V gene, CDR1 is SGHAT and CDR2 is FQNNGV. Trimming shortened V by 4 bases and J by 2 bases, and 8 bases separated the two germline ends. CDR3 sequence: CASSSRVNTGELFF. The CDR3 bases are TGTGCCAGCAGCTCCAGGGTCAACACCGGGGAGCTGTTTTTT.

Details on this clone: A read error may account for a junction end that differs from germline. This chain connects TRBV4-1 to TRBJ2-3, with 8 bases matching TRBD1. This CDR3 has 14 residues. CDR1 is MGHRA, CDR2 YSYEKL, per germline. The CDR3 sequence: CASSSRTGTDAQYF. The CDR3 DNA is TGCGCCAGCAGCTCACGGACAGGGACAGATGCGCAGTATTTT.

This clone is medium-sized (0.01 to 0.1%) within its sample. The chain recombines TRBV5-6 with TRBJ2-7; TRBD2 matches at 9 bases. V gave up 4 bases and J gave up 6 bases; unmatched junction bases: 8. The CDR3 has 14 amino acids. Germline CDR1 SGHDT, CDR2 YYEEEE. The CDR3 loop is CASSIGTSLSEQYF. CDR3 bases: TGTGCCAGCAGCATAGGGACTAGCCTCAGCGAGCAGTACTTC.

The chain carries TRBV28 and TRBJ2-5; a possible D gene is TRBD1 (5 bases). TRBJ2-7 matches the DNA end more closely, so the J call is doubtful. The length of the CDR3 is 14 residues. Germline V gene sequence: CDR1 MDHEN, CDR2 SYDVKM. The CDR3 sequence: CASSFSRATYEQYF. The CDR3 DNA is TGTGCCAGCAGTTTTTCCAGGGCCACCTACGAGCAGTACTTC.

This clone was seen ten or more times. V gene TRBV10-3 combines with J gene TRBJ2-3, with D possibly TRBD2 on 5 matching bases. The CDR3 has 14 residues. In germline, CDR1 is ENHRY, CDR2 SYGVKD. V was trimmed by 3 bases and J by 1 base, leaving 8 bases between them. The CDR3: CAISDARGTDTQYF. The CDR3 nucleotides read TGTGCCATCAGTGATGCGAGGGGCACAGATACGCAGTATTTT.

The sample holds many counts of this clone. The V gene is TRBV11-2, the J gene TRBJ1-5, with a possible D match to TRBD1 (6 bases). The CDR3 totals 15 residues. Germline values: CDR1 SGHAT, CDR2 FQNNGV. Trimming stripped 2 bases from V and 2 bases from J, with 10 bases between. For the CDR3, the DNA is TGTGCCAGCAGCTTACGGGCAGGGGGCAATCAGCCCCAGCATTTT. Protein: CASSLRAGGNQPQHF.

This clone appeared many times. The J gene is TRBJ2-5, the V gene TRBV5-1, with D perhaps matching TRBD1 (6 bases). The germline V gene encodes CDR1 SGHRS and CDR2 YFSETQ. The CDR3 is 14 amino acids. Trimming cost V 4 bases and J 2 bases, with 12 bases left between them. The CDR3 spells CASSPWDIQETQYF. The CDR3 nucleotides are TGCGCCAGCAGCCCATGGGACATTCAAGAGACCCAGTACTTC.

In this sample, this clone turned up many times. The chain joins TRBV6-1 to TRBJ1-3, with D tentatively TRBD1 (6 bases). Germline V CDR1 and CDR2: MNHNS, SASEGT. V was pared by 6 bases and J by 6 bases, with 18 bases between. The CDR3 consists of 15 residues. Here the CDR3 DNA reads TGTGCCAGCAGGGTTCCACAGGGTTCGGAAAACACCATATATTTT. As protein: CASRVPQGSENTIYF.

This clone was counted many times. The chain joins TRBV7-6 to TRBJ2-1, with D possibly being TRBD2 (6 bases). The V gene's germline CDR1 is SGHVS and CDR2 FNYEAQ. CDR3 length: 16 amino acids. The V gene lost 4 bases and the J gene lost 0 bases, with 13 bases spanning the gap. This chain's CDR3 is CASSSSSESSYNEQFF. CDR3 sequence (DNA): TGTGCCAGCAGCTCGTCTAGCGAGAGCTCCTACAATGAGCAGTTCTTC. The full variable domain, in which reference TRBV7-6 and TRBJ2-1 provide the parts outside the CDR3, is GAGVSQSPRYKVTKRGQDVALRCDPISGHVSLYWYRQALGQGPEFLTYFNYEAQQDKSGLPNDRFSAERPEGSISTLTIQRTEQRDSAMYRCASSSSSESSYNEQFFGPGTRLTVL.

This clone was seen repeatedly, ten times or more. V gene TRBV7-7 combines with J gene TRBJ2-1; 11 bases match TRBD2. Trimming at V came to 5 bases and at J to 7 bases, leaving 4 bases not matched to a gene. This CDR3 region has 14 residues. Per germline, CDR1 SSHAT and CDR2 FNYEAQ (reference sequence). CDR3 residues: CASSPLAGANEQFF. CDR3 sequence (DNA): TGTGCCAGCAGCCCACTAGCGGGAGCTAATGAGCAGTTCTTC.